This TCR beta chain was documented in a study of blood T cell repertoires in COVID-19. V was trimmed by 2 bases and J by 3 bases, leaving 10 bases between them. This CDR3 is built from 15 residues. Germline CDR1 ENHRY, CDR2 SYGVKD. Generated by immunoSEQ multiplex PCR, the TCRdb table keeps only in-frame clones and is missing some. Of approximately 91,000 clones in the sample, roughly 87% were seen once. This receptor was taken from a man in his 70s with acute or convalescent COVID-19. Input material: peripheral blood. V and J are TRBV10-3 and TRBJ1-4; TRBD1 might be the D (5 bases). The CDR3 sequence is CAISEMGGANEKLFF. In DNA form, the CDR3 reads TGTGCCATCAGTGAGATGGGGGGGGCTAATGAAAAACTGTTTTTT.